This record concerns one T cell receptor (beta chain) sequence. This sample is part of a study of T cells in localized non-small cell lung cancer. This CDR3 is 12 amino acids long. The V gene's germline CDR1 is SGDLS and CDR2 YYNGEE. V lost 0 bases, J lost 4 bases, and 2 bases lay in between. This table comes from immunoSEQ multiplex PCR, and its TCRdb copy is limited to in-frame clones, with some not included. The sample includes tens of thousands of clones, more than 75% of them seen just once. This TCR came from a female donor over 55 with stage III squamous cell lung carcinoma. The sequencing used peripheral blood, collected before any cancer treatment. The J gene is TRBJ2-1, the V gene TRBV9; unclear D gene. As DNA, the CDR3 is TGTGCCAGCAGCGTAGGGTACAATGAGCAGTTCTTC. Protein product: CASSVGYNEQFF. The variable domain in full, completed from reference TRBV9 and TRBJ2-1, reads DSGVTQTPKHLITATGQRVTLRCSPRSGDLSVYWYQQSLDQGLQFLIQYYNGEERAKGNILERFSAQQFPDLHSELNLSSLELGDSALYFCASSVGYNEQFFGPGTRLTVL.